Listed here are 31 T cell receptor beta chains from one sample, sequenced in a study of blood T cell repertoires in COVID-19. Measured with immunoSEQ multiplex PCR; TCRdb has only the in-frame clones, and not every one. The data contain some 220,000 clones, approximately 90% of them seen just once; the ten biggest clones take up 10% to 15%. Sequencing used peripheral blood. The receptors originated from a woman aged 18 to 35 who had recovered from COVID-19.

This clone occurred a few times. Other DNA sequences of this sample code for an identical CDR3. The rearrangement uses TRBV19 and TRBJ2-7; 8 bases are shared with TRBD1. The CDR3 is 15 amino acids. The V and J ends lost 1 base and 0 bases, in that order; junction bases with no gene match: 2. Germline CDR1 is LNHDA and CDR2 is SQIVND (reference sequence). The DNA of the CDR3 is TGTGCCAGTAGTATAGGGACAGGGAGCTCCTACGAGCAGTACTTC. Protein: CASSIGTGSSYEQYF.

The chain couples TRBV13 to TRBJ2-7, with TRBD2 matching 14 bases. The CDR3 is made up of 18 amino acids. V was pared by 5 bases and J by 4 bases, with 13 bases of the junction left unmatched. CDR1 is PRHDT, CDR2 FYEKMQ, per germline (reference sequence). CDR3 bases: TGTGCCAGCAGCCCACGGGGACTAGCGGGAGTTGGATTATACGAGCAGTACTTC. This gives the protein CASSPRGLAGVGLYEQYF. The full variable domain, its missing parts supplied by reference TRBV13 and TRBJ2-7, is AAGVIQSPRHLIKEKRETATLKCYPIPRHDTVYWYQQGPGQDPQFLISFYEKMQSDKGSIPDRFSAQQFSDYHSELNMSSLELGDSALYFCASSPRGLAGVGLYEQYFGPGTRLTVT.

This chain uses TRBV19 with TRBJ2-1; TRBD2 matches 11 bases. The V segment lost 5 bases and the J segment 2 bases; nucleotides outside the gene matches: 8. The CDR3 contains 17 residues. The germline gives CDR1 LNHDA, CDR2 SQIVND (reference sequence). CDR3 bases: TGTGCCAGTAGTTTCAGACTAGCGGGGTCGACCTACAATGAGCAGTTCTTC. Translation: CASSFRLAGSTYNEQFF.

J is TRBJ2-7 and V is TRBV7-9; unclear D gene. The length of the CDR3 is 12 residues. The germline CDR1 and CDR2 sequences are SEHNR and FQNEAQ (reference sequence). Trimming shortened V by 1 base and J by 4 bases, and 5 bases separated the two germline ends. The CDR3 nucleotides read TGTGCCAGCAGCTTAGTGGCTTACGAGCAGTACTTC. Protein sequence: CASSLVAYEQYF.

This rearrangement joins TRBV13 to TRBJ1-2; 10 bases match TRBD1. Per the germline V gene, CDR1 is PRHDT and CDR2 is FYEKMQ (reference sequence). The trim removed 5 bases at V and 7 bases at J, leaving 13 bases unmatched. This CDR3 is 16 amino acids long. CDR3 protein: CASSMIRDRGFSGYTF. Here the CDR3 DNA reads TGTGCCAGCAGCATGATCCGGGACAGGGGATTTTCTGGCTACACCTTC.

The rearrangement links TRBV9 to TRBJ2-1; D may be TRBD1 (6 bases). Per germline, CDR1 SGDLS and CDR2 YYNGEE. This CDR3 is 13 amino acids long. V was shortened by 3 bases and J by 10 bases, with 14 bases between the two germline ends. Written as DNA, the CDR3 is TGTGCCAGCAGCGCCCCTTGGGGGCGGGAGCAGTTCTTC. Its protein is CASSAPWGREQFF.

The chain joins TRBV23-1 to TRBJ1-1; D gene unclear. TRBV23-1 is assigned to the ORF class and has an uncertain function. V shed 6 bases and J shed 3 bases, with 8 bases lying between them. The CDR3 runs 12 residues. The CDR3 loop reads CASRHVHTEAFF. The DNA of the CDR3 is TGCGCCAGCAGACACGTTCACACTGAAGCTTTCTTT.

This clone has more than one count but fewer than ten. This chain joins TRBV7-2 and TRBJ2-7, with 12 bases matching TRBD2. The CDR3 contains 15 residues. With 4 bases clipped from V and 7 bases from J, the junction kept 8 bases outside the gene matches. CDR1 is SGHTA and CDR2 is FQGNSA in the germline V gene. The chain's CDR3 is CASSSRLAGEKEQYF. The CDR3 nucleotides read TGTGCCAGCAGCTCCAGACTAGCGGGAGAAAAGGAGCAGTACTTC.

Comment on this clone: Distinct nucleotide sequences in the sample also encode this CDR3. The chain employs TRBV30 and TRBJ1-1; no clear D gene. The ends were cut back, 0 bases at V and 5 bases at J, with 7 bases in the middle. The CDR3 spans 12 residues. Germline V lookup: CDR1 GTSNPN, CDR2 SVGIG (reference sequence). CDR3 nucleotides: TGTGCCTGGAGTGTGGGCGGGACTGAAGCTTTCTTT. The encoded protein is CAWSVGGTEAFF.

The sample holds one count of this clone. CDR3 residues: CASSLWGDRVNEKLFF. DNA of the CDR3: TGTGCCAGCAGTTTATGGGGGGACAGGGTTAATGAAAAACTGTTTTTT. The rearrangement links TRBV28 to TRBJ1-4; TRBD1 matches at 9 bases. CDR3 size: 16 residues. Germline CDR1 is MDHEN and CDR2 is SYDVKM. The trim removed 0 bases at V and 4 bases at J, leaving 3 bases unmatched.

The chain combines TRBV18 with TRBJ1-2; D gene uncertain. The CDR3 extends over 14 amino acids. V was pared by 0 bases and J by 4 bases, with 9 bases between. Looked up from germline, CDR1 is KGHSH and CDR2 is LQKENI. The CDR3 sequence is CASSPPLFIYGYTF. The CDR3 nucleotides read TGTGCCAGCTCACCACCGTTGTTCATCTATGGCTACACCTTC. The whole variable domain, filled in from reference TRBV18 and TRBJ1-2, reads NAGVMQNPRHLVRRRGQEARLRCSPMKGHSHVYWYRQLPEEGLKFMVYLQKENIIDESGMPKERFSAEFPKEGPSILRIQQVVRGDSAAYFCASSPPLFIYGYTFGSGTRLTVV.

This clone showed up just a few times. This sample includes further DNA sequences coding for the same CDR3. This chain joins TRBV19 and TRBJ1-1; D possibly corresponds to TRBD1 (5 bases). Trimming took off 9 bases at V and 1 base at J, with 9 bases between the two ends. The CDR3 covers 12 residues. Looked up from germline, CDR1 is LNHDA and CDR2 is SQIVND (reference sequence). The CDR3 DNA follows: TGTGCCAGCAGAAGGGGGAACACTGAAGCTTTCTTT. This translates into CASRRGNTEAFF.

The chain employs TRBV6-1 and TRBJ2-3; D call uncertain. CDR1 and CDR2 from the germline V gene are MNHNS and SASEGT. V was clipped by 3 bases and J by 2 bases, with 9 bases between them. There are 14 residues in the CDR3. CDR3 region: CASSDQIATDTQYF. CDR3 nucleotide sequence: TGTGCCAGCAGTGACCAGATCGCCACAGATACGCAGTATTTT.

The chain joins TRBV1 to TRBJ2-2; TRBD2, the D gene given by the table, was not confirmed from the DNA. TRBV1 constitutes a pseudogene. The CDR3 is made up of 19 amino acids. The CDR3 nucleotides are TGCACCAGCAGCCTTCTTGGGACTAGCGGGGCCAGGAACACCGGGGAGCTGTTTTTT. This sequence encodes CTSSLLGTSGARNTGELFF.

V usage is TRBV19 and J usage is TRBJ2-6, with D perhaps matching TRBD1 (5 bases). CDR1 is LNHDA and CDR2 is SQIVND in the germline V gene (reference sequence). Trimming pared 5 bases from V and 4 bases from J, leaving 9 bases between. The CDR3 extends over 14 amino acids. CDR3 loop: CASSQGLGANVLTF. The CDR3 bases are TGTGCCAGTAGTCAGGGCCTGGGGGCCAACGTCCTGACTTTC.

The chain joins TRBV28 to TRBJ1-5; D not certain. Trimming removed 4 bases from V and 0 bases from J, with 4 bases in between. This CDR3 comprises 13 residues. The germline V gene has CDR1 MDHEN and CDR2 SYDVKM. CDR3 sequence reads: CASSSYSNQPQHF. CDR3 DNA sequence: TGTGCCAGCAGTTCCTATAGCAATCAGCCCCAGCATTTT.

V gene TRBV6-1 combines with J gene TRBJ2-1, with a possible D match to TRBD2 (5 bases). V was cut by 0 bases and J by 9 bases, with 15 bases left in between. This CDR3 has 15 amino acids. CDR1 and CDR2 from the germline V gene are MNHNS and SASEGT. CDR3 nucleotides: TGTGCCAGCAGTGAAGCGCTCCGAGGGTACGGTGAGCAGTTCTTC. Protein sequence: CASSEALRGYGEQFF.

The rearrangement joins TRBV7-9 to TRBJ2-1; TRBD2 matches at 11 bases. This CDR3 has 16 amino acids. Germline CDR1 SEHNR, CDR2 FQNEAQ (reference sequence). V was pared by 0 bases and J by 7 bases, with 5 bases of the junction left unmatched. The chain's CDR3 is CASSLAGLAVTNEQFF. CDR3 coding DNA: TGTGCCAGCAGCTTAGCGGGACTAGCGGTGACTAATGAGCAGTTCTTC.

The chain carries TRBV25-1 and TRBJ1-2, with D maybe TRBD1 (6 bases). CDR3 size: 13 residues. Germline CDR1 is MGHDK and CDR2 is SYGVNS. Trimming removed 4 bases from V and 4 bases from J, with 10 bases in between. CDR3 sequence (DNA): TGTGCCAGCAGTGCACAGGGCAGCTATGGCTACACCTTC. Translation: CASSAQGSYGYTF.

This clone was seen a handful of times. The chain employs TRBV25-1 and TRBJ1-2, with 11 bases aligning to TRBD1. The CDR3 runs to 15 residues. With 1 base clipped from V and 4 bases from J, the junction kept 2 bases outside the gene matches. Germline V gene sequence: CDR1 MGHDK, CDR2 SYGVNS. CDR3 sequence: CASSESGTGGYGYTF. As DNA, the CDR3 is TGTGCCAGCAGTGAATCAGGGACAGGGGGCTATGGCTACACCTTC.

The genes are TRBV15 and TRBJ2-1; 9 nucleotides match TRBD2. This CDR3 has 18 residues. Germline CDR1 and CDR2: LNHNV and YYDKDF (reference sequence). After removal of 5 bases from V and 4 bases from J, the junction contained 15 bases not matched to a gene. CDR3 in DNA: TGTGCCACCAGCGATCACGTAGGTAGCGGGAGTTTTTACAATGAGCAGTTCTTC. Its translation: CATSDHVGSGSFYNEQFF. The full variable domain, rest sourced from reference TRBV15 and TRBJ2-1, is DAMVIQNPRYQVTQFGKPVTLSCSQTLNHNVMYWYQQKSSQAPKLLFHYYDKDFNNEADTPDNFQSRRPNTSFCFLDIRSPGLGDTAMYLCATSDHVGSGSFYNEQFFGPGTRLTVL.

V and J are TRBV7-8 and TRBJ1-2; D gene ambiguous. The CDR3 runs to 14 residues. Between the trimmed V and J ends, which lost 1 base and 6 bases, there was a span of 12 bases. Germline lookup yields CDR1 SGHVS and CDR2 FQNEAQ. The CDR3 region is CASSLESTPDGYTF. The DNA of the CDR3 is TGTGCCAGCAGCTTAGAATCTACTCCGGATGGCTACACCTTC. Variable domain in full (rest from reference TRBV7-8 and TRBJ1-2): GAGVSQSPRYKVAKRGQDVALRCDPISGHVSLFWYQQALGQGPEFLTYFQNEAQLDKSGLPSDRFFAERPEGSVSTLKIQRTQQEDSAVYLCASSLESTPDGYTFGSGTRLTVV.

The chain joins TRBV6-1 to TRBJ2-7, with D maybe TRBD2 (5 bases). The CDR3 consists of 14 residues. The V end lost 3 bases, the J end lost 4 bases, and 13 bases lay between the germline ends. Per the germline V gene, CDR1 is MNHNS and CDR2 is SASEGT. The CDR3 bases are TGTGCCAGCAGTGATATGGGTCCGGGATACGAGCAGTACTTC. Residues: CASSDMGPGYEQYF.

This clone was seen once. The chain combines TRBV7-6 with TRBJ2-3; 8 positions agree with TRBD2. CDR1 is SGHVS, CDR2 FNYEAQ, per germline. J was trimmed by 5 bases and V by 0 bases; bases with no gene match: 4. The CDR3 has 15 residues. CDR3 sequence: CASSLARLAGDTQYF. The DNA of the CDR3 is TGTGCCAGCAGCTTAGCCCGGCTAGCGGGAGATACGCAGTATTTT.

The chain employs TRBV4-1 and TRBJ1-1, with D possibly TRBD1 on 6 matching bases. V was cut by 5 bases and J by 2 bases, with 12 bases left in between. Looked up from germline, CDR1 is MGHRA and CDR2 is YSYEKL. The CDR3 runs 14 residues. The CDR3 loop is CASSLGGPNTEAFF. In nucleotides, the CDR3 is TGCGCCAGCAGCTTGGGGGGGCCTAACACTGAAGCTTTCTTT.

V usage is TRBV14 and J usage is TRBJ2-7; TRBD2 might be the D (6 bases). The CDR3 is 16 residues long. The ends were cut back, 0 bases at V and 2 bases at J, with 14 bases in the middle. CDR1 and CDR2 from the germline V gene are SGHDN and FVKESK. The CDR3 reads CASSQERLVAPYEQYF. In DNA form, the CDR3 reads TGTGCCAGCAGCCAAGAACGACTAGTGGCTCCCTACGAGCAGTACTTC.

In its sample, this clone was seen once. V is TRBV25-1 and J is TRBJ2-3; 12 nucleotides agree with TRBD2. The CDR3 sequence is 17 residues long. Unmatched junction bases numbered 13, after V lost 8 bases and J lost 4 bases. The germline V gene encodes CDR1 MGHDK and CDR2 SYGVNS. The DNA for the CDR3 is TGTGCCAGCCGGGGGGCGACTAGCGGGAGATGGGCAGATACGCAGTATTTT. This gives the protein CASRGATSGRWADTQYF.

The chain employs TRBV6-5 and TRBJ1-6, with a tentative D call TRBD1 (5 bases). Germline V gene sequence: CDR1 MNHEY, CDR2 SVGAGI. With 8 bases removed from V and 5 bases from J, the gap between germline ends came to 16 bases. The CDR3 is made up of 15 amino acids. CDR3 sequence reads: CASPRAAGDNSPLHF. The CDR3 nucleotides read TGTGCCAGCCCCAGGGCCGCTGGCGATAATTCACCCCTCCACTTT.

The rearrangement links TRBV20-1 to TRBJ1-3; 7 positions agree with TRBD1. CDR1 DFQATT and CDR2 SNEGSKA come from the germline V gene (reference sequence). V was pared by 3 bases and J by 1 base, with 15 bases of the junction left unmatched. The CDR3 runs to 18 residues. CDR3 region: CSASAIPGQLSSGNTIYF. CDR3 nucleotide sequence: TGCAGTGCTAGTGCAATCCCGGGACAGCTTTCGTCTGGAAACACCATATATTTT.

This chain connects TRBV15 to TRBJ1-2; D unclear. The CDR3 is made up of 13 amino acids. With 5 bases removed from V and 2 bases from J, the gap between germline ends came to 9 bases. Germline CDR1 and CDR2: LNHNV and YYDKDF (reference sequence). The DNA for the CDR3 is TGTGCCACCAGCCTTACAGCCAACTATGGCTACACCTTC. Residues: CATSLTANYGYTF. Full variable domain (rest looked up from reference TRBV15 and TRBJ1-2): DAMVIQNPRYQVTQFGKPVTLSCSQTLNHNVMYWYQQKSSQAPKLLFHYYDKDFNNEADTPDNFQSRRPNTSFCFLDIRSPGLGDTAMYLCATSLTANYGYTFGSGTRLTVV.

The V and J genes are TRBV6-5 and TRBJ2-5; D is perhaps TRBD2 (6 bases). Germline V gene lookup returns CDR1 MNHEY and CDR2 SVGAGI. The V end was cut by 7 bases, the J end by 2 bases, with 11 bases between. CDR3 length: 13 residues. CDR3 amino acids: CASTRDWQETQYF. CDR3 bases: TGTGCCAGCACCAGGGACTGGCAAGAGACCCAGTACTTC.